This T cell receptor beta chain was observed in a study of blood T cells in healthy people across ages. This CDR3 has 13 residues. V was cut by 5 bases and J by 4 bases, with 12 bases left in between. CDR1 MNHEY and CDR2 SVGEGT come from the germline V gene. Then a second PCR, running about 6 to 11 cycles, was carried out with a sample-barcoded 5' primer and a J-beta primer mix. Every cDNA molecule carried a tag from a template-switch adaptor bearing 12 random nucleotides. TCRdb re-derived calls from the 5' RACE reads in MiXCR, one entry per CDR3 protein. The table includes around 1,700,000 distinct CDR3 sequences, approximately 28% detected once. This clonotype was seen at least ten times.

Sequences were obtained from blood. This chain links TRBV6-2 or TRBV6-3 with TRBJ2-7; the D is unclear. The sequence came from a woman aged 25-40 years in good health. The CDR3 sequence is CASSVTPTYEQYF. The CDR3 bases are TGTGCCAGCAGTGTGACCCCGACGTACGAGCAGTACTTC.